Sequencing of this T cell receptor beta chain was carried out in a study of shared clonotypes between healthy human individuals. All donors qualified as healthy HIV-negative adults and had experienced no recent acute infections or vaccinations. Clones were read by immunoSEQ multiplex PCR, and TCRdb kept only the in-frame ones, dropping some. The sample has some 2.1 million clones, 95% seen once; the top ten hold 0.13%. General study points: Generally, estimated richness proved larger in naive subsets than it did in memory subsets. Clonotypes that were shared across four donors made up approximately 5% of naive CD4 clonotypes.

The CDR3 is 16 residues long. V was cut by 1 base and J by 1 base, with 13 bases left in between. The germline V gene encodes CDR1 SGHRS and CDR2 YFSETQ. With regard to this clone: Its antigen is currently unknown.

The sequence came from a young man in good health. The chain is built from TRBV5-1 and TRBJ2-3; D possibly corresponds to TRBD2 (6 bases). The sample consisted of naive CD4+ T cells sorted from blood. Subset meaning: CD45RA+ positively selected. The CDR3 bases are TGCGCCAGCAGCTTGACCGTCGCTAGCGGCACAGATACGCAGTATTTT. Protein: CASSLTVASGTDTQYF.